The 16 T cell receptor beta chains in this list originate from one sample, sequenced in a study of early T cells in non-severe SARS-CoV-2 infection. TCRdb re-called the 5' RACE reads through MiXCR, storing one row per CDR3 protein. Here the sample spans some 54,000 distinct CDR3 sequences, about 10% being singletons. Input material: whole blood. Receptors were obtained from an adult who was a healthcare worker with PCR-confirmed SARS-CoV-2 infection or an uninfected control (not recorded which).

This clonotype came up many times. Written as DNA, the CDR3 is TGTGCCAGCAGTGACGTCGGGAGCTTTGGAGATACGCAGTATTTT. Protein sequence: CASSDVGSFGDTQYF. The J gene is TRBJ2-3, the V gene TRBV2; tentative D call: TRBD2 (6 bases). The CDR3 loop spans 15 amino acids. Between the trimmed V and J ends, which lost 3 bases and 5 bases, there was a span of 15 bases. CDR1 SNHLY and CDR2 FYNNEI come from the germline V gene.

The sample holds a few counts of this clonotype. This chain connects TRBV3-1 to TRBJ2-7; 10 bases match TRBD2. Germline-derived CDR1 and CDR2 are LGHDT and YNNKEL (reference sequence). CDR3 length: 15 amino acids. The J segment lost 5 bases and the V segment lost 0 bases, leaving 4 bases of the junction unmatched. For the CDR3, the DNA is TGTGCCAGCAGCCAAGATCTAGCGGGAGTTGACGAGCAGTACTTC. Translated: CASSQDLAGVDEQYF.

This clonotype was recorded many times. The rearrangement links TRBV20-1 to TRBJ2-3; D gene ambiguous. Deletions cut 6 bases from V and 4 bases from J, with 17 bases between. Germline CDR1 and CDR2: DFQATT and SNEGSKA (reference sequence). The CDR3 is made up of 14 amino acids. As DNA, the CDR3 is TGCAGTGCCCACAAGTGGCTCGACGCAGATACGCAGTATTTT. This codes for CSAHKWLDADTQYF.

The rearrangement uses TRBV4-1 and TRBJ2-3; possibly TRBD2 for D (6 bases). Germline-derived CDR1 and CDR2 are MGHRA and YSYEKL. The CDR3 extends over 15 amino acids. V shed 6 bases and J shed 1 base, with 14 bases lying between them. The CDR3 sequence: CASRPGTPRTDTQYF. The CDR3 region has the DNA TGCGCCAGCAGACCCGGGACTCCCCGCACAGATACGCAGTATTTT.

J is TRBJ2-4 and V is TRBV9; D is unclear. The V end was cut by 2 bases, the J end by 6 bases, with 18 bases between. The CDR3 runs 16 residues. Looked up from germline, CDR1 is SGDLS and CDR2 is YYNGEE. CDR3 DNA sequence: TGTGCCAGCAGCGTGGGCCTAGGTGGGCTCGGAAACATTCAGTACTTC. Amino acids: CASSVGLGGLGNIQYF.

This clonotype was seen repeatedly, ten times or more. J is TRBJ2-1 and V is TRBV6-1; 12 nucleotides line up with TRBD2. V gave up 5 bases and J gave up 8 bases; unmatched junction bases: 7. The CDR3 runs to 15 residues. CDR1 is MNHNS, CDR2 SASEGT, per germline. CDR3 protein: CASSRASGRADEQFF. The CDR3 bases are TGTGCCAGCAGTAGAGCTAGCGGGAGGGCGGATGAGCAGTTCTTC.

This clonotype was detected ten times or more. The chain uses TRBV3-1 and TRBJ2-1; perhaps D is TRBD1 or TRBD2 (5 bases each). This CDR3 contains 15 residues. Trimming took 3 bases from V and 1 from J, leaving 10 bases between them. Germline values: CDR1 LGHDT, CDR2 YNNKEL (reference sequence). The CDR3 DNA follows: TGTGCCAGCAGCCAGAGGGGATTTTCCTACAATGAGCAGTTCTTC. This sequence encodes CASSQRGFSYNEQFF.

This clonotype turned up a few times. The chain has TRBV20-1 and TRBJ2-5; D not certain. The CDR3 is 13 amino acids. The ends were cut back, 3 bases at V and 1 base at J, with 9 bases in the middle. CDR1 DFQATT and CDR2 SNEGSKA come from the germline V gene (reference sequence). The DNA of the CDR3 is TGCAGTGCTAGTGGGCACCTCCAAGAGACCCAGTACTTC. It specifies CSASGHLQETQYF.

About this clonotype: The junction and the germline gene differ at one end; a read error may be behind it. The chain employs TRBV6-5 and TRBJ2-3; 8 positions match TRBD1. This CDR3 comprises 15 residues. The germline V gene has CDR1 MNHEY and CDR2 SVGAGI. The CDR3 sequence: CVSSSQGARTDTQYF. The CDR3 region has the DNA TGTGTCAGCAGTTCCCAGGGGGCTCGCACAGATACGCAGTATTTT.

The genes are TRBV7-2 and TRBJ1-5, with TRBD1 as a possible D gene (5 bases). From germline, CDR1 is SGHTA and CDR2 FQGNSA. V lost 4 bases and J lost 2, with 12 bases in between. The CDR3 spans 15 residues. The CDR3 sequence: CASSSQGIGNQPQHF. CDR3 bases: TGTGCCAGCAGCTCCCAGGGAATCGGCAATCAGCCCCAGCATTTT. The full variable domain, with the rest looked up from reference TRBV7-2 and TRBJ1-5, is GAGVSQSPSNKVTEKGKDVELRCDPISGHTALYWYRQSLGQGLEFLIYFQGNSAPDKSGLPSDRFSAERTGGSVSTLTIQRTQQEDSAVYLCASSSQGIGNQPQHFGDGTRLSIL.

This clonotype came up many times. The CDR3 reads CASFKTNTGELFF. The CDR3 DNA follows: TGTGCCAGTTTCAAGACGAACACCGGGGAGCTGTTTTTT. The V call is TRBV12-3 or TRBV12-4, the J call TRBJ2-2; no reliable D call. V dropped 9 bases and J dropped 0 bases, with 8 bases sitting between them. The CDR3 is 13 amino acids.

This clonotype has ten or more counts. The chain couples TRBV11-2 to TRBJ2-5; TRBD1 is a possible D gene (5 bases). Germline loops: CDR1 SGHAT, CDR2 FQNNGV. V lost 0 bases to trimming and J lost 1 base, with 9 bases between them. The CDR3 totals 15 residues. CDR3 coding DNA: TGTGCCAGCAGCTTAGAGAGACAGCTCCAAGAGACCCAGTACTTC. Protein: CASSLERQLQETQYF. The variable domain in full, with the rest retrieved from reference TRBV11-2 and TRBJ2-5, is EAGVAQSPRYKIIEKRQSVAFWCNPISGHATLYWYQQILGQGPKLLIQFQNNGVVDDSQLPKDRFSAERLKGVDSTLKIQPAKLEDSAVYLCASSLERQLQETQYFGPGTRLLVL.

The table lists this clonotype with a few counts. V gene TRBV7-6 combines with J gene TRBJ2-7; no definite D call. The ends were cut back, 2 bases at V and 2 bases at J, with 1 base in the middle. The V gene's germline CDR1 is SGHVS and CDR2 FNYEAQ. The CDR3 covers 11 residues. The CDR3 protein is CASSLTYEQYF. The CDR3 bases are TGTGCCAGCAGCTTAACCTACGAGCAGTACTTC. The whole variable domain, remainder taken from reference TRBV7-6 and TRBJ2-7, is GAGVSQSPRYKVTKRGQDVALRCDPISGHVSLYWYRQALGQGPEFLTYFNYEAQQDKSGLPNDRFSAERPEGSISTLTIQRTEQRDSAMYRCASSLTYEQYFGPGTRLTVT.

This clonotype was seen a few times. V is TRBV10-2 and J is TRBJ1-6; 8 positions agree with TRBD1. The germline gives CDR1 WSHSY, CDR2 SAAADI. The V segment lost 2 bases and the J segment 7 bases; nucleotides outside the gene matches: 1. The CDR3 contains 14 residues. For the CDR3, the DNA is TGCGCCAGCAGTGAGAGACAGGGGAATTCACCCCTCCACTTT. Its protein is CASSERQGNSPLHF.

The V and J genes are TRBV9 and TRBJ2-7; D tentatively reads TRBD1 or TRBD2 (5 bases each). V lost 2 bases to trimming and J lost 2 bases, with 17 bases between them. The germline V gene encodes CDR1 SGDLS and CDR2 YYNGEE. CDR3 size: 16 residues. The CDR3 DNA is TGTGCCAGCAGCGTGAAGGCCCGGGACGACACCTACGAGCAGTACTTC. Its protein product is CASSVKARDDTYEQYF.

This clonotype was seen repeatedly, ten times or more. This chain connects TRBV18 to TRBJ2-7; D possibly corresponds to TRBD2 (6 bases). The length of the CDR3 is 15 residues. Trimming shortened V by 0 bases and J by 2 bases, and 11 bases separated the two germline ends. Germline V gives CDR1 KGHSH, CDR2 LQKENI. CDR3 loop: CASSPPRDSTYEQYF. The CDR3 nucleotides read TGTGCCAGCTCACCACCTCGGGACTCGACCTACGAGCAGTACTTC.